These T cell receptor beta chains were read from a single sample in a study of response to subunit inactivated influenza vaccine. TCRdb analysed the RT-PCR reads with MiXCR anew, one entry per CDR3 protein. The table records about 540,000 distinct CDR3 sequences, under 30% of them present only once. In addition, the sample was reused for a study of T cells expressing NK-cell markers.

The input for sequencing was CD4+ T cells sorted from PBMCs, taken about 11 days after vaccination. The receptors originated from a man aged 45 to 65 who received an inactivated influenza vaccine. CDR3s include the opening cysteine and the closing phenylalanine or tryptophan. A D gene is named only where the DNA matches it firmly.

d_gene | j_gene | v_gene | len | CDR3aa
- | TRBJ2-5 | TRBV29-1 | 14 | CSVEPLGDQETQYF
- | TRBJ2-7 | TRBV12-3/TRBV12-4 | 12 | CASSFTPWEQYF
- | TRBJ2-7 | TRBV10-3 | 13 | CASQGLISYEQYF
- | TRBJ2-1 | TRBV7-9 | 15 | CASSPPTWKLNEQFF
- | TRBJ2-1 | TRBV7-2 | 13 | CASSLFQYNEQFF
- | TRBJ1-1 | TRBV2 | 14 | CASSTGVLDTEAFF
- | TRBJ2-1 | TRBV5-1 | 12 | CASSLENNEQFF
- | TRBJ2-1 | TRBV7-2 | 15 | CASRSGRSSYNEQFF
- | TRBJ2-7 | TRBV2 | 13 | CASSEGGTIKQYF
- | TRBJ1-1 | TRBV21-1 | 12 | CASRRRTDEAFF
- | TRBJ2-7 | TRBV6-2/TRBV6-3 | 14 | CAITTSGYGYEQYF
- | TRBJ2-5 | TRBV29-1 | 12 | CSVGWGQETQYF
- | TRBJ2-7 | TRBV5-5 | 15 | CASTLTSSGSYEQYF
- | TRBJ1-2 | TRBV12-3/TRBV12-4 | 16 | CASSFQRTASDYGYTF
- | TRBJ2-1 | TRBV20-1 | 13 | CSARNTGIGEQFF
- | TRBJ2-5 | TRBV12-3/TRBV12-4 | 16 | CASSPPWGRGQETQYF
- | TRBJ2-7 | TRBV27 | 13 | CASSFGLQYEQYF
- | TRBJ2-7 | TRBV6-2/TRBV6-3 | 15 | CASSYSVVGSYEQYF
- | TRBJ1-6 | TRBV7-2 | 16 | CASSLLSGRANSPLHF
- | TRBJ1-6 | TRBV12-3/TRBV12-4 | 16 | CASSPGISSYNSPLHF
TRBD2 | TRBJ2-7 | TRBV7-2 | 14 | CASSLSGTPYEQYF